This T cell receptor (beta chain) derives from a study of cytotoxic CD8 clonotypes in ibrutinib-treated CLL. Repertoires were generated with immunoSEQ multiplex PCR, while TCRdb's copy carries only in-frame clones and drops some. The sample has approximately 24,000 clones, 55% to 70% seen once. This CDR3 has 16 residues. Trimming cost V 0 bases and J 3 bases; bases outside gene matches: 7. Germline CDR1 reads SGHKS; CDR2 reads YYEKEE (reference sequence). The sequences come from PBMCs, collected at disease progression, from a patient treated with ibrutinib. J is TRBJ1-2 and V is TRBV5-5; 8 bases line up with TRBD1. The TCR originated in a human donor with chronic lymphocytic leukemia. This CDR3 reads CASSLAPTGADYGYTF. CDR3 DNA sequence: TGTGCCAGCAGCTTGGCCCCGACAGGGGCGGACTATGGCTACACCTTC. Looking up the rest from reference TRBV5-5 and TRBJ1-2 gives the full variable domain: DAGVTQSPTHLIKTRGQQVTLRCSPISGHKSVSWYQQVLGQGPQFIFQYYEKEERGRGNFPDRFSARQFPNYSSELNVNALLLGDSALYLCASSLAPTGADYGYTFGSGTRLTVV.